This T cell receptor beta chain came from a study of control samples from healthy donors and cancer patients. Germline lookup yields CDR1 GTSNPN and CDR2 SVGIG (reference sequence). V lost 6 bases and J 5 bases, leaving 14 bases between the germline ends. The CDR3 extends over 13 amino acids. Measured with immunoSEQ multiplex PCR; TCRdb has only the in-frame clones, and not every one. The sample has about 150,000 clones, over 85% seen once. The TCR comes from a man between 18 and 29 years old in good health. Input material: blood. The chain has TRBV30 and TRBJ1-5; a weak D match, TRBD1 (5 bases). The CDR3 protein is CACRDGNHQPQHF. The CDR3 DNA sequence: TGTGCCTGTCGGGACGGGAATCATCAGCCCCAGCATTTT.